The 6 T cell receptor beta chains below all came from one sample that was sequenced in a study of regulatory T cells in long-lasting Graves disease. To make TCR beta libraries, researchers used iRepertoire HTBI primers and Arm-PCR of CDR3 regions. TCRdb fed the multiplex PCR reads into MiXCR, producing one record per CDR3 protein. The profile covers fewer than 400,000 distinct CDR3 sequences, with roughly 20% appearing a single time and less than 25% taken by the ten largest. Time point here: persistent/refractory GD, antithyroid drugs over 5 years with positive TRAb. Following extraction of RNA from PBMCs, that RNA was used to make the TCR library. The material was peripheral blood mononuclear cells (PBMCs), obtained when the disease was refractory, from a patient treated with antithyroid drugs. The receptors shown here come from a female donor with Graves disease.

On this clonotype: One base away lies a much larger clone, so this may be a sequencing read error. This is likely a read error, given that the CDR3 carries no conserved phenylalanine or tryptophan at its end. V is TRBV10-3 and J is TRBJ2-5; D may match TRBD1 or TRBD2 (6 bases each). The CDR3 is 15 residues long. Germline assignment: CDR1 ENHRY and CDR2 SYGVKD. Deletions cut 3 bases from V and 4 bases from J, with 15 bases between. CDR3 in amino acids: CAISELRGVGETQYS. The DNA for the CDR3 is TGTGCCATCAGTGAACTGAGGGGGGTAGGAGAGACCCAGTACTCC.

A few counts support this clonotype. The chain couples TRBV29-1 to TRBJ2-7; 12 bases agree with TRBD2. The length of the CDR3 is 13 residues. Germline trimming cut 7 bases from V and 4 bases from J; bases unmatched to any gene: 5. Per the germline V gene, CDR1 is SQVTM and CDR2 is ANQGSEA. The CDR3 region is CSGRLAGDYEQYF. For the CDR3, the DNA is TGCAGCGGAAGACTAGCGGGAGATTACGAGCAGTACTTC.

The chain links TRBV24-1 to TRBJ2-1; 7 bases match TRBD1. CDR1 and CDR2 from the germline V gene are KGHDR and SFDVKD. CDR3 size: 17 residues. With V trimmed by 4 bases and J by 4 bases, 12 bases remained unmatched. In DNA form, the CDR3 reads TGTGCCACCAGTGACCATCCGACAGGGAGATCGTACAATGAGCAGTTCTTC. As protein: CATSDHPTGRSYNEQFF.

A few counts support this clonotype. This chain connects TRBV6-2 or TRBV6-3 to TRBJ2-4; D is possibly TRBD2 (6 bases). CDR3 length: 14 amino acids. The germline V gene has CDR1 MNHEY and CDR2 SVGEGT. Trimming stripped 2 bases from V and 8 bases from J, with 13 bases between. The CDR3 nucleotides are TGTGCCAGCAGTTACCGGAGTTGGGGGGACATTCAGTACTTC. This encodes CASSYRSWGDIQYF.

This clonotype has more than one count but fewer than ten. The chain has TRBV7-9 and TRBJ2-6; 7 bases map to TRBD1. J lost 0 bases, V lost 3 bases, and 2 bases had no gene match. Germline V lookup: CDR1 SEHNR, CDR2 FQNEAQ (reference sequence). CDR3 length: 16 residues. The CDR3 DNA is TGTGCCAGCAGCTTCGGACAGGTCTCTGGGGCCAACGTCCTGACTTTC. Translation gives CASSFGQVSGANVLTF.

V gene TRBV5-5 combines with J gene TRBJ2-3, with D possibly being TRBD1 (5 bases). V was trimmed by 6 bases and J by 0 bases, leaving 14 bases between them. This CDR3 is built from 15 residues. Germline V gives CDR1 SGHKS, CDR2 YYEKEE (reference sequence). The CDR3 protein is CASTTVGFSTDTQYF. The CDR3 DNA reads TGTGCCAGCACGACAGTCGGATTTAGCACAGATACGCAGTATTTT. The full variable domain, its missing parts supplied by reference TRBV5-5 and TRBJ2-3, is DAGVTQSPTHLIKTRGQQVTLRCSPISGHKSVSWYQQVLGQGPQFIFQYYEKEERGRGNFPDRFSARQFPNYSSELNVNALLLGDSALYLCASTTVGFSTDTQYFGPGTRLTVL.